This record covers a single TCR beta chain. The data were obtained in a study of shared clonotypes between healthy human individuals. TCRdb's table, derived via immunoSEQ multiplex PCR, lists solely in-frame clones and lacks some. The table records under 600,000 clones, around three quarters of them present only once. The CDR3 is 15 amino acids. V was clipped by 0 bases and J by 3 bases; unmatched bases: 5. CDR1 is SGHDT and CDR2 is YYEEEE in the germline V gene. The receptor was isolated from a woman aged 40 to 55 in good health. Some clones in this sample may be carry-over from other donors' samples. The V call is TRBV5-6, the J call TRBJ1-2, with TRBD1 matching over 7 bases. Sequenced material: PBMCs. DNA for the CDR3: TGTGCCAGCAGCTTGGGTCCCGGGACAGACTATGGCTACACCTTC. Protein: CASSLGPGTDYGYTF.